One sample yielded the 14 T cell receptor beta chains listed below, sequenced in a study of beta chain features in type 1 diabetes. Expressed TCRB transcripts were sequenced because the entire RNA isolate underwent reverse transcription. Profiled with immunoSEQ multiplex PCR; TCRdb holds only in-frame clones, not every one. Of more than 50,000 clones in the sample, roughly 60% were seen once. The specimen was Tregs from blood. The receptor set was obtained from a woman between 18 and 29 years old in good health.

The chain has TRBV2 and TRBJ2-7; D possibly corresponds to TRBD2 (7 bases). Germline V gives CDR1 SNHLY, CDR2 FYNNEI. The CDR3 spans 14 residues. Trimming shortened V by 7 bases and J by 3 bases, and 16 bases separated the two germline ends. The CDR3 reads CASTRGGTLYEQYF. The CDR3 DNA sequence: TGTGCCAGCACTAGGGGGGGGACACTCTACGAGCAGTACTTC.

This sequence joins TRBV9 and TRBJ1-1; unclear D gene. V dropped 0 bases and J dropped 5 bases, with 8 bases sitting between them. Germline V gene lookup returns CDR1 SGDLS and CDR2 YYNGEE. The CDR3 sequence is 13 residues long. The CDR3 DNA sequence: TGTGCCAGCAGCGTAGCTACGTGGACTGAAGCTTTCTTT. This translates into CASSVATWTEAFF. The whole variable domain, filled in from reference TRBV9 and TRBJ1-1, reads DSGVTQTPKHLITATGQRVTLRCSPRSGDLSVYWYQQSLDQGLQFLIQYYNGEERAKGNILERFSAQQFPDLHSELNLSSLELGDSALYFCASSVATWTEAFFGQGTRLTVV.

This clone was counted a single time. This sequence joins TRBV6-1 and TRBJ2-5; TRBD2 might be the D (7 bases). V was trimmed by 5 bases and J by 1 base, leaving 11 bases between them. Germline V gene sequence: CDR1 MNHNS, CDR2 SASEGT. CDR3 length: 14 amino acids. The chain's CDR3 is CASSWGGPQETQYF. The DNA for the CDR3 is TGTGCCAGCAGTTGGGGGGGGCCCCAAGAGACCCAGTACTTC.

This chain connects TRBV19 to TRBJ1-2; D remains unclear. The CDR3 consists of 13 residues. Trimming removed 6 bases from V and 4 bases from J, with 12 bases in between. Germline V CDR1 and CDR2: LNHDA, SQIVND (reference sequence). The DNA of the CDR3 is TGTGCCAGTAGCGGTCTGGCAGGCTATGGCTACACCTTC. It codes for CASSGLAGYGYTF.

CDR3 residues: CASSEVPAGIQYF. DNA of the CDR3: TGTGCCAGCAGTGAGGTTCCGGCGGGCATTCAGTACTTC. The chain recombines TRBV6-1 with TRBJ2-4, with a possible D match to TRBD2 (5 bases). Trimming pared 3 bases from V and 9 bases from J, leaving 12 bases between. This CDR3 has 13 amino acids. The germline gives CDR1 MNHNS, CDR2 SASEGT.

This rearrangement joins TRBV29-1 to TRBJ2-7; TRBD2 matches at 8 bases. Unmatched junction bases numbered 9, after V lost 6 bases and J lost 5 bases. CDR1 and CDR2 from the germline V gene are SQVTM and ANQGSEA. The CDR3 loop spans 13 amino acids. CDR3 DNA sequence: TGCAGCGTCGGACTAGCTGCTGGGGACGAGCAGTACTTC. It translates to CSVGLAAGDEQYF.

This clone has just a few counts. The CDR3 DNA follows: TGTGCCGGAAGAAGGGGAACAACCGAGCAGTACTTC. Protein product: CAGRRGTTEQYF. The genes are TRBV30 and TRBJ2-7; D is perhaps TRBD1 (5 bases). The CDR3 extends over 12 amino acids. Germline values: CDR1 GTSNPN, CDR2 SVGIG (reference sequence). V was cut by 8 bases and J by 6 bases, with 17 bases left in between.

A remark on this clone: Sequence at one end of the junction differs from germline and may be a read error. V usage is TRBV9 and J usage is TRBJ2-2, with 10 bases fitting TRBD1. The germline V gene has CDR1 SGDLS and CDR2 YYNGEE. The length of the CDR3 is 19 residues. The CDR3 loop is CASSVTAGTGALNAGELFF. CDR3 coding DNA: TGTGCCAGCAGCGTGACAGCCGGGACAGGGGCGTTGAACGCCGGGGAGCTGTTTTTT.

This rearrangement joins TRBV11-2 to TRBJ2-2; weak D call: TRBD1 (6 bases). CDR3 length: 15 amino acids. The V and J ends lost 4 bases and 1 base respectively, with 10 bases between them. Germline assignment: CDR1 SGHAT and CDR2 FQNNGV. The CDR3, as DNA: TGTGCCAGCAGCTCGCCCAGGGGGAACACCGGGGAGCTGTTTTTT. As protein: CASSSPRGNTGELFF.

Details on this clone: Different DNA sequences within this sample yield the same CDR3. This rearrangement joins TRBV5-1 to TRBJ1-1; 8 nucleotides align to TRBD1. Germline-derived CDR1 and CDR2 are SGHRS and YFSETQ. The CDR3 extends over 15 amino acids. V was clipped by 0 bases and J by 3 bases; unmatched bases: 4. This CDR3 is CASSLGQGSYTEAFF. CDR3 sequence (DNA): TGCGCCAGCAGCTTGGGACAGGGGTCGTACACTGAAGCTTTCTTT.

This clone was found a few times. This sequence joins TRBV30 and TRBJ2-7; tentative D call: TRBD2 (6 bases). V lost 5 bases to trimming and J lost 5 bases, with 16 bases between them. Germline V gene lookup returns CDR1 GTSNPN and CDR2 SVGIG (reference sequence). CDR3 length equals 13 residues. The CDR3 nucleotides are TGTGCCTGGGCGCCGGGACTTAGGAACGAGCAGTACTTC. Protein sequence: CAWAPGLRNEQYF.

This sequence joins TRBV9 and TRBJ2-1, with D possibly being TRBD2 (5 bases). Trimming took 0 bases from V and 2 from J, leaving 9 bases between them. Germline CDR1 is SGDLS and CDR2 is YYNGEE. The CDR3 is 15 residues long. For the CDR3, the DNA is TGTGCCAGCAGCGTAGAAGCGGTCCCCTACAATGAGCAGTTCTTC. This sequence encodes CASSVEAVPYNEQFF.

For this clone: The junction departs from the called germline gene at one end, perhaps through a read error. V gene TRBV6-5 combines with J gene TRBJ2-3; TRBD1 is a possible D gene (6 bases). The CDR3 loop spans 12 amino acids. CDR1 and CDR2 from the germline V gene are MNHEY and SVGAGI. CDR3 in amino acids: CASSYPDRSHNF. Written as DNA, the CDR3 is TGTGCCAGCAGTTACCCAGACAGGAGTCATAATTTT.

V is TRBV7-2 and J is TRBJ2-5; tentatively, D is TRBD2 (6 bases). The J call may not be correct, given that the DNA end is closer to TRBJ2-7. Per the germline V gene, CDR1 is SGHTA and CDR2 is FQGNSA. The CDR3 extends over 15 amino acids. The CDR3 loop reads CASSLVASDSYEQYF. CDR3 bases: TGTGCCAGCAGCTTAGTGGCTAGCGACTCCTACGAGCAGTACTTC.